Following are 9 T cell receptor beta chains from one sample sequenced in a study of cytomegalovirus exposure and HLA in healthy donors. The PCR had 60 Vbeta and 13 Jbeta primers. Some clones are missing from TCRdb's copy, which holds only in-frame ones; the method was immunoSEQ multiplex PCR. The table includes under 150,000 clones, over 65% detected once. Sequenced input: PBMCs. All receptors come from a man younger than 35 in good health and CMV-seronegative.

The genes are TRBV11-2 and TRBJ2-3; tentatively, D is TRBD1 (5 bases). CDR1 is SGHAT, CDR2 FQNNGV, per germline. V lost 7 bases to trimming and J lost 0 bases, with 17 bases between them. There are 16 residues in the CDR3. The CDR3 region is CASNKPRVPSTDTQYF. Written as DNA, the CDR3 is TGTGCCAGCAACAAACCCAGGGTCCCTAGCACAGATACGCAGTATTTT.

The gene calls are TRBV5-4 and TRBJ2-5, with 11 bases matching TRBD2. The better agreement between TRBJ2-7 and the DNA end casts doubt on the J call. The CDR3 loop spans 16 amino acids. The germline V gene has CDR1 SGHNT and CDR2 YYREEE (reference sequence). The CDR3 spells CASSSATSGGIYEQYF. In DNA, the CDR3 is TGTGCCAGCAGCTCGGCTACTAGCGGGGGAATCTACGAGCAGTACTTC.

CDR3 amino acids: CASSSGGGYYGYTF. CDR3 coding DNA: TGTGCCAGCAGTTCTGGGGGGGGGTACTATGGCTACACCTTC. V is TRBV2 and J is TRBJ1-2; D is possibly TRBD1 (5 bases). Deletions cut 5 bases from V and 3 bases from J, with 13 bases between. Germline CDR1 SNHLY, CDR2 FYNNEI. The CDR3 length is 14 residues.

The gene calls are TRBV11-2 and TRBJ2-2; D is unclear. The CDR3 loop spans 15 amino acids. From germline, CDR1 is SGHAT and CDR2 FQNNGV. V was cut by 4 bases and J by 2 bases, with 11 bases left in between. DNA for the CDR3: TGTGCCAGCAGCTCGTCCACTCTCAACACCGGGGAGCTGTTTTTT. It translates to CASSSSTLNTGELFF.

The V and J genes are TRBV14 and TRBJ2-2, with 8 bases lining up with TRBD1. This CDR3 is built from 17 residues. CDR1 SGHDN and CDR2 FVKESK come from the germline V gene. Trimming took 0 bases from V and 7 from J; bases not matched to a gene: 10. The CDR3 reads CASSQDPDREYYGELFF. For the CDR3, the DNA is TGTGCCAGCAGCCAAGACCCGGACAGGGAGTATTACGGGGAGCTGTTTTTT.

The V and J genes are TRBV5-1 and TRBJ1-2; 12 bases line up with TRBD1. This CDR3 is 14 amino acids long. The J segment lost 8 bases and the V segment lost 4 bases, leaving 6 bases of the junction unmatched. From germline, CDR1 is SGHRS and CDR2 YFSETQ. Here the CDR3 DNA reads TGCGCCAGCAGCCCGGGACAGGGGGCAGTGGGCTACACCTTC. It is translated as CASSPGQGAVGYTF.

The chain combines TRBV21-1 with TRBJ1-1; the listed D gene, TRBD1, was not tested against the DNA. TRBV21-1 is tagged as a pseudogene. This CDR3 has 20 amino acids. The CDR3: CASSKIFRRHLRYPNTEAFF. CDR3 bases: TGTGCCAGCAGCAAAATTTTCAGAAGACACTTACGATACCCGAACACTGAAGCTTTCTTT.

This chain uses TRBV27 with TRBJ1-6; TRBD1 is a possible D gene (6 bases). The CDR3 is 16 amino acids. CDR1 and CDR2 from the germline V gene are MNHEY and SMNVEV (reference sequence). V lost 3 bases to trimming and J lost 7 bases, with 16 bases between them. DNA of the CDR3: TGTGCCAGCAGTTTCGCGGGGGGGCTTCTGAATTCACCCCTCCACTTT. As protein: CASSFAGGLLNSPLHF.

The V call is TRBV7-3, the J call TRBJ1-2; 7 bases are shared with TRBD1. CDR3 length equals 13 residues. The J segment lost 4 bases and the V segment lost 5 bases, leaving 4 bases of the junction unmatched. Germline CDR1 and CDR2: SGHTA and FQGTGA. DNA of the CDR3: TGTGCCAGCAGCCCGGGACAGCTCTATGGCTACACCTTC. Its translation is CASSPGQLYGYTF.